The sequence of this TCR beta chain was determined in a study of blood T cell repertoires in COVID-19. Background on the study: Researchers got acute and convalescent COVID-19 samples from the United States, Italy and Spain. Sources were T cells, B-cell-depleted T cells, or PBMCs; the material itself was cDNA or gDNA.

The germline CDR1 and CDR2 sequences are MNHEY and SMNVEV (reference sequence). J gave up 4 bases and V 3 bases, and 5 bases lay outside the gene matches. The CDR3 extends over 14 amino acids. Seattle patients were enrolled while actively infected and followed longitudinally. The table came from immunoSEQ multiplex PCR; TCRdb's copy has only in-frame clones and leaves some out. The sample comprises over 400,000 clones, approximately 88% of which are singletons, and 7.5% to 9% rests with the top ten. This sequence joins TRBV27 and TRBJ1-2; 7 nucleotides agree with TRBD1. This receptor was identified in a woman aged 50 to 60 with COVID-19, enrolled during active disease. What was sequenced was peripheral blood. This chain's CDR3 is CASSFNRDSYGYTF. The CDR3 nucleotides read TGTGCCAGCAGTTTTAACAGGGACAGCTATGGCTACACCTTC.